The 10 T cell receptor beta chains below come from one sample, sequenced in a study of blood T cell repertoires in COVID-19. Only in-frame clones appear in the TCRdb table, and some are missing; sequencing was by immunoSEQ multiplex PCR. The sample has approximately 140,000 clones, almost 85% seen once. Sequenced material: PBMCs or T cells enriched from blood (not recorded which). These receptors were obtained from a middle-aged man with acute COVID-19.

The J gene is TRBJ1-4, the V gene TRBV27, with 12 bases that match TRBD1. The CDR3 has 16 residues. Germline CDR1 MNHEY, CDR2 SMNVEV (reference sequence). Losses at the gene ends were 2 bases for V and 7 bases for J; bases not matched to a gene: 5. In DNA form, the CDR3 reads TGTGCCAGCAGTTTAGGGACAGGGGGCAGAAGTGAAAAACTGTTTTTT. Amino acid sequence: CASSLGTGGRSEKLFF.

The gene calls are TRBV7-8 and TRBJ1-2; no reliable D call. The CDR3 loop spans 13 amino acids. V was trimmed by 0 bases and J by 9 bases, leaving 11 bases between them. CDR1 is SGHVS, CDR2 FQNEAQ, per germline. In DNA, the CDR3 is TGTGCCAGCAGCTTAGCCGCCGGACTTAGCTACACCTTC. Amino acid sequence: CASSLAAGLSYTF.

The chain uses TRBV19 and TRBJ2-3; D possibly corresponds to TRBD2 (6 bases). In germline, CDR1 is LNHDA, CDR2 SQIVND (reference sequence). This CDR3 is 16 amino acids long. Deletions cut 6 bases from V and 3 bases from J, with 19 bases between. The CDR3 spells CASSNPGVGPTDTQYF. The CDR3 region has the DNA TGTGCCAGTAGCAACCCGGGGGTGGGACCGACAGATACGCAGTATTTT.

This chain joins TRBV30 and TRBJ1-5; D unclear. The CDR3 extends over 14 amino acids. V lost 0 bases and J lost 0, with 6 bases in between. Looked up from germline, CDR1 is GTSNPN and CDR2 is SVGIG (reference sequence). CDR3 loop: CAWSVGVSNQPQHF. The CDR3 region has the DNA TGTGCCTGGAGTGTAGGAGTTAGCAATCAGCCCCAGCATTTT.

The CDR3 DNA is TGTGCCAGCAGCTCCGGACAGGGTCGGGAGCAGTACTTC. Translated: CASSSGQGREQYF. The chain employs TRBV6-5 and TRBJ2-7, with 8 bases lining up with TRBD1. The CDR3 consists of 13 residues. Trimming removed 6 bases from V and 7 bases from J; junction bases left unmatched: 8. Germline V gene lookup returns CDR1 MNHEY and CDR2 SVGAGI.

This chain connects TRBV15 to TRBJ2-7; D may be TRBD2 (6 bases). The CDR3 spans 15 residues. V gave up 5 bases and J gave up 5 bases, with 19 bases separating them. The germline V gene encodes CDR1 LNHNV and CDR2 YYDKDF (reference sequence). The chain's CDR3 is CATSLVRGFRNEQYF. The DNA of the CDR3 is TGTGCCACCAGCCTCGTCCGGGGGTTCAGGAACGAGCAGTACTTC. Filled out from reference TRBV15 and TRBJ2-7, the complete variable domain reads DAMVIQNPRYQVTQFGKPVTLSCSQTLNHNVMYWYQQKSSQAPKLLFHYYDKDFNNEADTPDNFQSRRPNTSFCFLDIRSPGLGDTAMYLCATSLVRGFRNEQYFGPGTRLTVT.

Concerning this clone: Additional DNA sequences in this sample encode the identical CDR3. The chain carries TRBV9 and TRBJ1-2, with D unclear. Trimming took off 2 bases at V and 2 bases at J, with 7 bases between the two ends. In germline, CDR1 is SGDLS, CDR2 YYNGEE. The CDR3 spans 13 residues. The CDR3 loop is CASSVTGNYGYTF. Here the CDR3 DNA reads TGTGCCAGCAGCGTCACGGGAAACTATGGCTACACCTTC.

V usage is TRBV6-2 or TRBV6-3 and J usage is TRBJ1-3; D remains ambiguous. V was shortened by 4 bases and J by 0 bases, with 13 bases between the two germline ends. The CDR3 covers 16 residues. Germline assignment: CDR1 MNHEY and CDR2 SVGEGT. The CDR3 spells CASSSPHWSSGNTIYF. CDR3 coding DNA: TGTGCCAGCAGTTCTCCCCACTGGAGCTCTGGAAACACCATATATTTT.

This chain connects TRBV15 to TRBJ2-7, with TRBD1 matching over 9 bases. Germline CDR1 reads LNHNV; CDR2 reads YYDKDF (reference sequence). The CDR3 covers 14 residues. V lost 0 bases to trimming and J lost 3 bases; unmatched junction nucleotides: 0. Written as DNA, the CDR3 is TGTGCCACCAGCAGAGAGGGACAGGGCTACGAGCAGTACTTC. The encoded protein is CATSREGQGYEQYF. The full variable domain, in which reference TRBV15 and TRBJ2-7 provide the parts outside the CDR3, is DAMVIQNPRYQVTQFGKPVTLSCSQTLNHNVMYWYQQKSSQAPKLLFHYYDKDFNNEADTPDNFQSRRPNTSFCFLDIRSPGLGDTAMYLCATSREGQGYEQYFGPGTRLTVT.

The chain is built from TRBV25-1 and TRBJ1-6; maybe TRBD1 (5 bases). The V gene's germline CDR1 is MGHDK and CDR2 SYGVNS. The CDR3 length is 16 residues. The V end lost 1 base, the J end lost 9 bases, and 16 bases lay between the germline ends. In nucleotides, the CDR3 is TGTGCCAGCAGTGAATCGGGGGGTGGTTACGGTTCACCCCTCCACTTT. This translates into CASSESGGGYGSPLHF.